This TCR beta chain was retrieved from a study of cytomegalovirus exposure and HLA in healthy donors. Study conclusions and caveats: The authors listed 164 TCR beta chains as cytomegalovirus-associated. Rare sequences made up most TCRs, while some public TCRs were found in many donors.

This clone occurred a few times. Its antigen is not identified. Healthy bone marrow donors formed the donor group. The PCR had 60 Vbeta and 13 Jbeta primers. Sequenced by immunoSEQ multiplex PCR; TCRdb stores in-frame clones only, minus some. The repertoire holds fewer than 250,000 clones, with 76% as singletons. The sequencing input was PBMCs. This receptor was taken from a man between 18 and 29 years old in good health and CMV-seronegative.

Here the CDR3 reads CSVEIRDRSKQFF. For the CDR3, the DNA is TGCAGCGTCGAAATCCGGGACAGATCAAAGCAGTTCTTC. The chain carries TRBV29-1 and TRBJ2-1; 7 positions match TRBD1. The CDR3 runs to 13 residues. CDR1 and CDR2 (germline): SQVTM, ANQGSEA. With 6 bases clipped from V and 11 bases from J, the junction kept 13 bases outside the gene matches.